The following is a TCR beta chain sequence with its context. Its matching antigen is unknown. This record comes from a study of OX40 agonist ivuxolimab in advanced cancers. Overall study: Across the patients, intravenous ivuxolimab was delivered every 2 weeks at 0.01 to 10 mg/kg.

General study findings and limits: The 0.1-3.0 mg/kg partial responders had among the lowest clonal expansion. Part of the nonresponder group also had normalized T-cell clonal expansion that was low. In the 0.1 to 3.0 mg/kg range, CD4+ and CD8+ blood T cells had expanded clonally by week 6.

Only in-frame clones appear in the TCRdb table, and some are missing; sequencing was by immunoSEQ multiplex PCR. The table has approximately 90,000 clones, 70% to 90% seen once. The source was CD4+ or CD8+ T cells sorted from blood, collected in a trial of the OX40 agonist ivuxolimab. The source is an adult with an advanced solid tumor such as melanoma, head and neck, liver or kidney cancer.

DNA of the CDR3: TGTGCCAGCTCGCTGGGGAAGGACTACAATGAGCAGTTCTTC. This sequence encodes CASSLGKDYNEQFF. The V gene is TRBV9, the J gene TRBJ2-1, with D uncertain. The CDR3 extends over 14 amino acids. CDR1 is SGDLS, CDR2 YYNGEE, per germline. The V end lost 7 bases, the J end lost 3 bases, and 14 bases lay between the germline ends.